The 16 T cell receptor beta chains presented below share a single source sample, sequenced in a study of T-cell reconstitution after alpha-beta-depleted transplantation in children. The TCRbeta library was prepared with unique molecular identifiers. TCRdb re-analysed the PCR reads in MiXCR, keeping a single row per CDR3 protein. The sample holds more than 200,000 distinct CDR3 sequences; about 25% are singletons and the top ten take about 2.5%. The sequenced sample was PBMCs, obtained before TCRalphabeta/CD19-depleted stem cell transplant. The receptors originated from a girl between 2 and 10 years old with Fanconi anemia, due to receive a stem cell transplant.

This clonotype was seen ten or more times. The rearrangement uses TRBV29-1 and TRBJ2-3; possible D gene TRBD2, 5 bases. This CDR3 is built from 14 residues. V lost 6 bases, J lost 4 bases, and 17 bases lay in between. CDR1 and CDR2 (germline): SQVTM, ANQGSEA. This CDR3 is CSVRTPPAADTQYF. CDR3 coding DNA: TGCAGCGTGAGGACCCCGCCAGCGGCAGATACGCAGTATTTT.

This clonotype came up a few times. This chain joins TRBV20-1 and TRBJ2-7; TRBD1 matches 8 bases. With 6 bases clipped from V and 6 bases from J, the junction kept 7 bases outside the gene matches. This CDR3 is built from 12 residues. CDR1 and CDR2 (germline): DFQATT, SNEGSKA (reference sequence). CDR3 sequence (DNA): TGCAGTGCAGCGACAGGGGTTGGCGAGCAGTACTTC. It is translated as CSAATGVGEQYF.

This clonotype occurred many times. The chain links TRBV12-3 or TRBV12-4 to TRBJ1-4; unclear D gene. The CDR3 runs 14 residues. V dropped 6 bases and J dropped 8 bases, with 16 bases sitting between them. CDR3 residues: CASSLDGMSEKLFF. The CDR3 bases are TGTGCCAGCAGCCTCGATGGGATGAGCGAAAAACTGTTTTTT.

This clonotype was seen many times. V gene TRBV7-2 combines with J gene TRBJ2-3, with D possibly being TRBD2 (5 bases). This CDR3 is built from 17 residues. Per the germline V gene, CDR1 is SGHTA and CDR2 is FQGNSA. Trimming pared 0 bases from V and 2 bases from J, leaving 15 bases between. This chain's CDR3 is CASSLAGLRGNTDTQYF. For the CDR3, the DNA is TGTGCCAGCAGCTTAGCGGGTCTGAGAGGGAACACAGATACGCAGTATTTT.

Many counts were recorded for this clonotype. V gene TRBV29-1 combines with J gene TRBJ2-1; possibly TRBD1 for D (6 bases). CDR3 length equals 14 residues. Germline V gene data show CDR1 as SQVTM and CDR2 as ANQGSEA. V lost 7 bases to trimming and J lost 2 bases, with 15 bases between them. The CDR3, as DNA: TGCAGCGCCCTAGGGACACCCACCTACAATGAGCAGTTCTTC. It translates to CSALGTPTYNEQFF.

This clonotype came up many times. The J gene is TRBJ2-7, the V gene TRBV29-1; perhaps D is TRBD1 or TRBD2 (5 bases each). CDR1 and CDR2 from the germline V gene are SQVTM and ANQGSEA. The V end lost 4 bases, the J end lost 1 base, and 11 bases lay between the germline ends. The CDR3 has 13 residues. The CDR3 is CSVAQRGSYEQYF. The CDR3, as DNA: TGCAGCGTTGCGCAGAGGGGATCCTACGAGCAGTACTTC.

The chain couples TRBV29-1 to TRBJ1-6; the D is unclear. V was trimmed by 0 bases and J by 14 bases, leaving 5 bases between them. Germline values: CDR1 SQVTM, CDR2 ANQGSEA. This CDR3 has 10 residues. The CDR3, as DNA: TGCAGCGTTGAAGACGGGACCCTCCACTTT. This translates into CSVEDGTLHF.

This clonotype was seen more than once but under ten times. The chain combines TRBV6-5 with TRBJ1-6; D uncertain. V lost 2 bases, J lost 0 bases, and 14 bases lay in between. In germline, CDR1 is MNHEY, CDR2 SVGAGI. The CDR3 has 18 residues. The CDR3 DNA reads as TGTGCCAGCAGTTACAGTCGGAGCCGAAGCTCCTATAATTCACCCCTCCACTTT. Amino acid sequence: CASSYSRSRSSYNSPLHF.

This clonotype was seen ten or more times. V usage is TRBV7-6 and J usage is TRBJ2-3, with D possibly TRBD2 on 6 matching bases. There are 17 residues in the CDR3. Germline CDR1 SGHVS, CDR2 FNYEAQ. Trimming pared 1 base from V and 2 bases from J, leaving 16 bases between. The CDR3 spells CASSLVSGHALTDTQYF. CDR3 bases: TGTGCCAGCAGCTTAGTGAGCGGGCATGCTCTCACAGATACGCAGTATTTT.

This chain connects TRBV20-1 to TRBJ2-1, with D unclear. This CDR3 contains 15 residues. V was shortened by 0 bases and J by 0 bases, with 9 bases between the two germline ends. Germline V CDR1 and CDR2: DFQATT, SNEGSKA (reference sequence). This CDR3 is CSARDLKFSYNEQFF. In DNA, the CDR3 is TGCAGTGCTAGAGATCTTAAGTTCTCCTACAATGAGCAGTTCTTC.

This clonotype was observed at least ten times. V usage is TRBV5-1 and J usage is TRBJ2-1; tentatively, D is TRBD1 (6 bases). CDR1 and CDR2 (germline): SGHRS, YFSETQ. Trimming pared 3 bases from V and 0 bases from J, leaving 16 bases between. The CDR3 covers 17 residues. In nucleotides, the CDR3 is TGCGCCAGCAGCTCCAGCAGGGGTCGGAGCTCCTACAATGAGCAGTTCTTC. Translating gives CASSSSRGRSSYNEQFF. The entire variable domain, with the rest obtained from reference TRBV5-1 and TRBJ2-1, is as follows: KAGVTQTPRYLIKTRGQQVTLSCSPISGHRSVSWYQQTPGQGLQFLFEYFSETQRNKGNFPGRFSGRQFSNSRSEMNVSTLELGDSALYLCASSSSRGRSSYNEQFFGPGTRLTVL.

The chain uses TRBV6-5 and TRBJ2-7, with 7 bases matching TRBD2. Germline-derived CDR1 and CDR2 are MNHEY and SVGAGI. CDR3 length: 14 amino acids. After removal of 1 base from V and 4 bases from J, the junction contained 4 bases not matched to a gene. Here the CDR3 reads CASSYLGGKYEQYF. The CDR3 DNA reads as TGTGCCAGCAGTTACTTGGGGGGGAAATACGAGCAGTACTTC.

This clonotype was seen a handful of times. This rearrangement joins TRBV25-1 to TRBJ2-1; 10 bases map to TRBD2. CDR1 and CDR2 from the germline V gene are MGHDK and SYGVNS. This CDR3 contains 16 residues. The V gene end was trimmed by 1 base and the J gene end by 9 bases; junction bases not matched to a gene: 9. The CDR3 nucleotides are TGTGCCAGCAGTGAATGGGCTAGCGGGAGATCGCGTGAGCAGTTCTTC. It specifies CASSEWASGRSREQFF.

This clonotype was found many times. V is TRBV10-3 and J is TRBJ2-3; D tentatively reads TRBD1 or TRBD2 (5 bases each). Germline V gene lookup returns CDR1 ENHRY and CDR2 SYGVKD. V dropped 5 bases and J dropped 3 bases, with 9 bases sitting between them. The CDR3 is 13 residues long. The CDR3 region is CAISPGRTDTQYF. The CDR3 DNA follows: TGTGCCATCAGTCCAGGGAGAACAGATACGCAGTATTTT.

J is TRBJ2-3 and V is TRBV20-1, with a tentative D call TRBD1 (6 bases). CDR3 length equals 13 residues. Trimming removed 4 bases from V and 2 bases from J, with 10 bases in between. CDR1 and CDR2 from the germline V gene are DFQATT and SNEGSKA (reference sequence). The chain's CDR3 is CSAKRGNTDTQYF. The CDR3 DNA is TGCAGTGCTAAGAGGGGGAACACAGATACGCAGTATTTT.

This clonotype was picked up many times. The V gene is TRBV29-1, the J gene TRBJ2-1, with D unclear. Germline assignment: CDR1 SQVTM and CDR2 ANQGSEA. The CDR3 has 12 amino acids. The germline V and J ends were trimmed by 4 bases and 6 bases, with 10 bases remaining between them. The CDR3 nucleotides read TGCAGCGTTGTGATCGGAATCAATGAGCAGTTCTTC. Protein product: CSVVIGINEQFF.